This is a list of T cell receptor beta chains from one sample in a study of T cell responses to AZD1222 COVID-19 vaccine. TCRdb's table, derived via immunoSEQ multiplex PCR, lists solely in-frame clones and lacks some. This repertoire shows 110,000 or so clones, approximately 86% found once; its top ten account for 17%. Sequencing was performed on peripheral blood, taken 28 days after the second AZD1222 dose. The receptors were gathered from an adult who received the AZD1222 COVID-19 vaccine. CDR3s include the opening cysteine and the closing phenylalanine or tryptophan. Each record gives: V gene, J gene, D gene, CDR3 protein. The D gene is left open where the match is weak.

TRBV13	TRBJ2-1	.	CASNTGPSLREQFF
TRBV3-1/TRBV3-2	TRBJ2-1	.	CASSQVGASNEQFF
TRBV6-2/TRBV6-3	TRBJ1-5	.	CASSSRAQPQHF
TRBV27	TRBJ2-3	.	CASSLERAYTDTQYF
TRBV2	TRBJ2-5	TRBD1	CASSGQGETQYF
TRBV18	TRBJ2-1	TRBD1	CASSPPQGVGEQFF
TRBV12-5	TRBJ1-2	TRBD1	CASGPGQDHPRAPYGYTF
TRBV27	TRBJ1-1	.	CASSWGYNTEAFF
TRBV7-2	TRBJ1-1	.	CASSLGPGRDTEAFF
TRBV6-2/TRBV6-3	TRBJ2-7	.	CASSYQAYEQYF
TRBV24-1	TRBJ1-3	.	CATSDSSSGNTIYF
TRBV5-1	TRBJ2-4	.	CASSSIRLGKNIQYF
TRBV19	TRBJ2-1	.	CASQARDEQFF
TRBV18	TRBJ1-1	TRBD1	CASSPKTGGNTEAFF
TRBV6-2/TRBV6-3	TRBJ2-2	TRBD2	CASSLTSSGGSTGELFF
TRBV19	TRBJ2-2	TRBD2	CASIAGRGLAGAKTGELFF